This T cell receptor beta chain was captured by sequencing in a study of vaccination effects on CD4 cells after COVID-19. At the level of the study: Sampling occurred 16 days and one week pre-vaccination in a couple of convalescent patients.

Only in-frame clones appear in the TCRdb table, and some are missing; sequencing was by immunoSEQ multiplex PCR. The sample comprises tens of thousands of clones, 72% of which are singletons, and under 25% rests with the top ten. The study, taken as a whole, reports: Predominantly, the post-vaccine spike-reactive clones of convalescents comprised new vaccine-induced clones. The study found marked clonal contraction of infection- and vaccine-induced clones late after vaccination.

This clone was detected only a few times. The antigen is unknown. Having been cultured for 10 days, the cells underwent CD4+ T cell isolation. The clonotype comes from a human donor who had a prior SARS-CoV-2 infection. The specimen comprised CD4+ T cells from PBMCs cultured without peptide, sampled before COVID-19 vaccination.

CDR3 sequence: CASSRRGPGTGELFF. Written as DNA, the CDR3 is TGTGCCAGCAGCCGCAGGGGGCCGGGCACCGGGGAGCTGTTTTTT. The chain uses TRBV6-6 and TRBJ2-2, with 8 nucleotides matching TRBD1. In germline, CDR1 is MNHNY, CDR2 SVGAGI (reference sequence). V lost 6 bases to trimming and J lost 4 bases; unmatched junction nucleotides: 7. The CDR3 has 15 residues.